This T cell receptor (beta chain) was recorded in a study of response to subunit inactivated influenza vaccine. General study results and limits: Authors suggested each seasonal flu vaccination may recruit only limited numbers of new T cells.

This clonotype was picked up many times. Its specificity is not known. Germline V gives CDR1 MNHNS, CDR2 SASEGT. Trimming took 6 bases from V and 6 from J; bases not matched to a gene: 14. The CDR3 runs 17 residues. TCRdb re-called the RT-PCR reads through MiXCR, storing one row per CDR3 protein. The sample yields around 490,000 distinct CDR3 sequences, about 7.6% seen once. This TCR was sampled from a man between 50 and 70 years old who received an inactivated influenza vaccine. Sequenced here: PBMCs from blood, sampled 23 to 25 months after vaccination. The gene calls are TRBV6-1 and TRBJ1-6; 7 bases agree with TRBD1. DNA for the CDR3: TGTGCCAGCAGCCAAAACAGGGGATTAGTCGGTAATTCACCCCTCCACTTT. Residues: CASSQNRGLVGNSPLHF.